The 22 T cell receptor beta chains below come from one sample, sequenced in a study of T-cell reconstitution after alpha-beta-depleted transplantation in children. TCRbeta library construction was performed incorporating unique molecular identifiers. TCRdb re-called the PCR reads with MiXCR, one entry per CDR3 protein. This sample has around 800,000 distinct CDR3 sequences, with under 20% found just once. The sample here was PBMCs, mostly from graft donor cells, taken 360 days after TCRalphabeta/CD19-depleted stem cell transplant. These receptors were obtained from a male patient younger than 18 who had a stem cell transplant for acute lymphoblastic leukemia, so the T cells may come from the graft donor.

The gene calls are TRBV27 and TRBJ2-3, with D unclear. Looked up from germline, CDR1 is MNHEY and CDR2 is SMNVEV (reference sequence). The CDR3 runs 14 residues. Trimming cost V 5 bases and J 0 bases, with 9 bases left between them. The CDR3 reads CASSVYSSTDTQYF. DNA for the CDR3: TGTGCCAGCAGTGTCTACTCTAGCACAGATACGCAGTATTTT.

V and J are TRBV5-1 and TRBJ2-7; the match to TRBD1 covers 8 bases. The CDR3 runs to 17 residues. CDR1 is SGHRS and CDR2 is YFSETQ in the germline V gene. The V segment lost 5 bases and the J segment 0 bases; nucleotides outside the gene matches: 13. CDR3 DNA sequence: TGCGCCAGCAGGAAACCCGGACAGGGATCTAACTCCTACGAGCAGTACTTC. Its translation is CASRKPGQGSNSYEQYF.

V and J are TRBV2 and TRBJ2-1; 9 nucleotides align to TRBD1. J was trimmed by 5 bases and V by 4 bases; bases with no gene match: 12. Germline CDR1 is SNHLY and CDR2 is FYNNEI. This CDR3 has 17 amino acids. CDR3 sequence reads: CASSAYRGRGSDNEQFF. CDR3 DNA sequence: TGTGCCAGCAGTGCTTACAGGGGGCGGGGATCGGACAATGAGCAGTTCTTC.

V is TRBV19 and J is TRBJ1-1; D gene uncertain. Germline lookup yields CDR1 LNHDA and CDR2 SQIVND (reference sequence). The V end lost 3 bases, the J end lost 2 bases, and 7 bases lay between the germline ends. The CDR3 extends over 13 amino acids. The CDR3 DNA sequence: TGTGCCAGTAGTATGACCCTAAACACTGAAGCTTTCTTT. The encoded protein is CASSMTLNTEAFF.

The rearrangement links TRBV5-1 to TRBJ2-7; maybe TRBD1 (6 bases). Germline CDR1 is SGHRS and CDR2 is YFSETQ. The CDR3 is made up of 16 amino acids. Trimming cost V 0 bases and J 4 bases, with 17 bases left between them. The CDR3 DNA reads TGCGCCAGCAGCTTGGGCACAGGGTCCCTGACTTACGAGCAGTACTTC. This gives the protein CASSLGTGSLTYEQYF.

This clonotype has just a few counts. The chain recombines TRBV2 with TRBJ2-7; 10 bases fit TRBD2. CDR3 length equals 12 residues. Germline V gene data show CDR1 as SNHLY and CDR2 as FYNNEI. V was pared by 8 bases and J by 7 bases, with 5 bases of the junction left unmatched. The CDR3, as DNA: TGTGCCAGCCGACAACTAGCGGGGGAGCAGTACTTC. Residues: CASRQLAGEQYF.

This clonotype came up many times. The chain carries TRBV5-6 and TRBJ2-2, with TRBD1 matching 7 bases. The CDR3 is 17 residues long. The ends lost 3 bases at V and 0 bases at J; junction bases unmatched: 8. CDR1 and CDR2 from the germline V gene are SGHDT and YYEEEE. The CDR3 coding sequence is TGTGCCAGCAGCTCCTTGGACAGGAGATCGAACACCGGGGAGCTGTTTTTT. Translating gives CASSSLDRRSNTGELFF.

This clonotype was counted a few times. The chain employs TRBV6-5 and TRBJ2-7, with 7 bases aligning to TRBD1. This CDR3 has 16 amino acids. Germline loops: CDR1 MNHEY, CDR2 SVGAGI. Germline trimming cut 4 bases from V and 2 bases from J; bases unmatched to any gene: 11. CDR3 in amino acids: CASSSPRTGGTYEQYF. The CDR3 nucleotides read TGTGCCAGCAGTTCCCCACGGACAGGCGGAACCTACGAGCAGTACTTC.

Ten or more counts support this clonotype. The CDR3 region is CASLWGGPNTEAFF. DNA of the CDR3: TGTGCCAGCCTTTGGGGGGGCCCAAACACTGAAGCTTTCTTT. The chain employs TRBV28 and TRBJ1-1; D might be TRBD1 (6 bases). The CDR3 sequence is 14 residues long. V was cut by 8 bases and J by 2 bases, with 15 bases left in between. CDR1 is MDHEN, CDR2 SYDVKM, per germline.

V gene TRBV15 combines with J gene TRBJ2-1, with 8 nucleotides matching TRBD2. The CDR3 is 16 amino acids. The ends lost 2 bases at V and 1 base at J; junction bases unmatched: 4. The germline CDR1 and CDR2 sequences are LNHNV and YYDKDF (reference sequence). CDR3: CATSRTASGSYNEQFF. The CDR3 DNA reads TGTGCCACCAGCAGAACAGCTAGCGGGTCCTACAATGAGCAGTTCTTC.

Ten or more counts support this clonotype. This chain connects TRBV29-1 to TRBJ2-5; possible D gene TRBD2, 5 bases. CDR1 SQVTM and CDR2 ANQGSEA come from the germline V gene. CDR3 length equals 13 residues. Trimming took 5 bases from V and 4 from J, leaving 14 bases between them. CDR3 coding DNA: TGCAGCGTTCTGTGGGGAGTCGGAGAGACCCAGTACTTC. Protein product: CSVLWGVGETQYF.

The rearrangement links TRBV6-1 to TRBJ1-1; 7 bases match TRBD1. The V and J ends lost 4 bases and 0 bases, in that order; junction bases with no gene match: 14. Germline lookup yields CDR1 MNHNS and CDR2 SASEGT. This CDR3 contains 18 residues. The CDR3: CASSGGWRSGQLNTEAFF. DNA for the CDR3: TGTGCCAGCAGTGGGGGGTGGCGGTCGGGACAGCTGAACACTGAAGCTTTCTTT.

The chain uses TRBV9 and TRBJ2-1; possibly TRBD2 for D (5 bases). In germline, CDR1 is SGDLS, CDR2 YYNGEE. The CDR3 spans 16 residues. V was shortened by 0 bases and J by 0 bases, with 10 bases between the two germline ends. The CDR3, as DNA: TGTGCCAGCAGCGTAGTCTCGACTACCTCCTACAATGAGCAGTTCTTC. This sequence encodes CASSVVSTTSYNEQFF.

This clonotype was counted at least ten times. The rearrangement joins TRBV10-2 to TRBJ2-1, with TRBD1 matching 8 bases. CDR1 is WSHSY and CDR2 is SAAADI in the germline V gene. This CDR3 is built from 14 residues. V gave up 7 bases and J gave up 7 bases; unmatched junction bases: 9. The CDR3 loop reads CASILGQGRNEQFF. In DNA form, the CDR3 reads TGCGCCAGCATTCTTGGACAGGGAAGGAATGAGCAGTTCTTC.

The CDR3 DNA reads TGCGCCAGCAGCCAAGAGGAACAGCGGGAGGTCCGCTACGAGCAGTACTTC. Amino acid sequence: CASSQEEQREVRYEQYF. The V gene is TRBV4-1, the J gene TRBJ2-7; 9 bases are shared with TRBD2. Germline CDR1 is MGHRA and CDR2 is YSYEKL. CDR3 length: 17 residues. The junction had 9 bases not matched to a gene; V was cut back by 0 bases and J by 3 bases.

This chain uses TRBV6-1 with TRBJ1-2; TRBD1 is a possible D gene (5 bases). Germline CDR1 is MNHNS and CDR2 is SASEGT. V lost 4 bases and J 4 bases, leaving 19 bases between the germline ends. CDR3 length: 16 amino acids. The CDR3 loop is CASSGTSRVYGYGYTF. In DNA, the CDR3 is TGTGCCAGCAGTGGAACGTCCAGGGTTTACGGCTATGGCTACACCTTC.

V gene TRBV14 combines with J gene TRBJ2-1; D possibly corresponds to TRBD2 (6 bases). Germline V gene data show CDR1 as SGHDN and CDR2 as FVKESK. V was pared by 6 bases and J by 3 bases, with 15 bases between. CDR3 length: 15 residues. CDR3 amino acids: CASSSLARFYNEQFF. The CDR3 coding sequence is TGTGCCAGCAGTTCTCTAGCGAGATTCTACAATGAGCAGTTCTTC.

CDR3 region: CASSQDPLVTAIQQFF. Written as DNA, the CDR3 is TGCGCCAGCAGCCAAGACCCACTAGTGACCGCAATCCAGCAGTTCTTC. The chain uses TRBV4-1 and TRBJ2-1, with TRBD2 as a possible D gene (5 bases). This CDR3 has 16 residues. Germline loops: CDR1 MGHRA, CDR2 YSYEKL. V was shortened by 0 bases and J by 11 bases, with 20 bases between the two germline ends.

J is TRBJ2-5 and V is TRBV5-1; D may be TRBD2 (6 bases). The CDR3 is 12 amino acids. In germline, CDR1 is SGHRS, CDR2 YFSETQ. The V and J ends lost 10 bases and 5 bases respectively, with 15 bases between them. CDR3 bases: TGCGCCCCCGGCTTTGGGGGGGAGACCCAGTACTTC. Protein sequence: CAPGFGGETQYF.

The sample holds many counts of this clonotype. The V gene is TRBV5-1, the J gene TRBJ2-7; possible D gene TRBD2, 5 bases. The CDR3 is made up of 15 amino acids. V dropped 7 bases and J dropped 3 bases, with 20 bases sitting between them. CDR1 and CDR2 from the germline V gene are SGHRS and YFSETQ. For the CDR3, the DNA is TGCGCCAGCTTCGAGCGGAGGTGGGGAGACTACGAGCAGTACTTC. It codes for CASFERRWGDYEQYF.

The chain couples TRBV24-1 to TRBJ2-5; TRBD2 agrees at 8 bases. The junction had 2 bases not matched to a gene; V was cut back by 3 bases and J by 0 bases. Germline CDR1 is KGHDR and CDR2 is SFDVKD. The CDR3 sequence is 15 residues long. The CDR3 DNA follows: TGTGCCACCAGTGATCAGCGGGAGTACCAAGAGACCCAGTACTTC. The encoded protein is CATSDQREYQETQYF.

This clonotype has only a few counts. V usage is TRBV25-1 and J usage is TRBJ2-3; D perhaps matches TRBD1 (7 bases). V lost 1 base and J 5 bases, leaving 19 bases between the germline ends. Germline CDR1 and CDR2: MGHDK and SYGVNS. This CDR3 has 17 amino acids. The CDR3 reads CASSEFVEGAFEDTQYF. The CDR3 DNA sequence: TGTGCCAGCAGTGAATTTGTGGAGGGGGCCTTTGAAGATACGCAGTATTTT.